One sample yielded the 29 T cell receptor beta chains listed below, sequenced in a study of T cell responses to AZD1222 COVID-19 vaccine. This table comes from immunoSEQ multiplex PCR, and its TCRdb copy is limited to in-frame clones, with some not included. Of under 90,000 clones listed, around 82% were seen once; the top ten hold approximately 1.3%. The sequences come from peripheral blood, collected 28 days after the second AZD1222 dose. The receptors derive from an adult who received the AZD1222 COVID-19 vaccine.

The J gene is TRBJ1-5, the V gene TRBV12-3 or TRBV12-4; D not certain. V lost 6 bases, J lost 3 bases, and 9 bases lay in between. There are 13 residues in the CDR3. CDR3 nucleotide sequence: TGTGCCAGCAGCGACGGGAACAATCAGCCCCAGCATTTT. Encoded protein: CASSDGNNQPQHF.

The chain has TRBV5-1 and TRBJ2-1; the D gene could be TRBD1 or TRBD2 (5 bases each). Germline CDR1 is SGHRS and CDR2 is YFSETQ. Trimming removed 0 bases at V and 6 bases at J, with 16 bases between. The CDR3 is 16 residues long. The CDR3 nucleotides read TGCGCCAGCAGCTTGGATGGGGGATCAACGACCAATGAGCAGTTCTTC. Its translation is CASSLDGGSTTNEQFF. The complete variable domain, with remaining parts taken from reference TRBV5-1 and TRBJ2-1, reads KAGVTQTPRYLIKTRGQQVTLSCSPISGHRSVSWYQQTPGQGLQFLFEYFSETQRNKGNFPGRFSGRQFSNSRSEMNVSTLELGDSALYLCASSLDGGSTTNEQFFGPGTRLTVL.

CDR3 sequence reads: CASSLQGTGDHSGNTIYF. CDR3 nucleotides: TGTGCCAGCAGCTTGCAGGGGACAGGGGACCACTCTGGAAACACCATATATTTT. J is TRBJ1-3 and V is TRBV5-5; 10 bases fit TRBD1. The CDR3 has 18 amino acids. Germline trimming cut 1 base from V and 0 bases from J; bases unmatched to any gene: 7. The germline gives CDR1 SGHKS, CDR2 YYEKEE (reference sequence). Complete variable domain (other parts from reference TRBV5-5 and TRBJ1-3): DAGVTQSPTHLIKTRGQQVTLRCSPISGHKSVSWYQQVLGQGPQFIFQYYEKEERGRGNFPDRFSARQFPNYSSELNVNALLLGDSALYLCASSLQGTGDHSGNTIYFGEGSWLTVV.

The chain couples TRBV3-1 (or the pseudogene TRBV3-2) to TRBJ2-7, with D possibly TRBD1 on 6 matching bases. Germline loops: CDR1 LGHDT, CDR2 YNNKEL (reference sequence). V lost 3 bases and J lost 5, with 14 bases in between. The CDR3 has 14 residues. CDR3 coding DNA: TGTGCCAGCAGCCAGCGTAGCGAGGGGGACGAGCAGTACTTC. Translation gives CASSQRSEGDEQYF.

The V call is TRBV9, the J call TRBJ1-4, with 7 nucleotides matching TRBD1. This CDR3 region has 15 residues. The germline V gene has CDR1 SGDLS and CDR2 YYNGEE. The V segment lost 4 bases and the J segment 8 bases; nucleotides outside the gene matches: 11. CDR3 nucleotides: TGTGCCAGCAGCCCGACCCCGACAGGGAGGGAAAAACTGTTTTTT. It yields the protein CASSPTPTGREKLFF.

DNA for the CDR3: TGTGCCAGCAGCCCTAGCGGGAGTTGGAACATTCAGTACTTC. Translation gives CASSPSGSWNIQYF. The chain uses TRBV7-8 and TRBJ2-4, with TRBD2 matching 10 bases. The CDR3 loop spans 14 amino acids. Germline CDR1 and CDR2: SGHVS and FQNEAQ. V lost 5 bases, J lost 7 bases, and 5 bases stayed unmatched.

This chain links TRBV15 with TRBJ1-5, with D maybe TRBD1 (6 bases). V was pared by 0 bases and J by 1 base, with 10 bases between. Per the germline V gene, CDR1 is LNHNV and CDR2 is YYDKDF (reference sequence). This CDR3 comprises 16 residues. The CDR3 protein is CATSRDPGASNQPQHF. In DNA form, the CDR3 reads TGTGCCACCAGCAGAGATCCGGGGGCGAGCAATCAGCCCCAGCATTTT. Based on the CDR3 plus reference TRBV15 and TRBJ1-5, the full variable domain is DAMVIQNPRYQVTQFGKPVTLSCSQTLNHNVMYWYQQKSSQAPKLLFHYYDKDFNNEADTPDNFQSRRPNTSFCFLDIRSPGLGDTAMYLCATSRDPGASNQPQHFGDGTRLSIL.

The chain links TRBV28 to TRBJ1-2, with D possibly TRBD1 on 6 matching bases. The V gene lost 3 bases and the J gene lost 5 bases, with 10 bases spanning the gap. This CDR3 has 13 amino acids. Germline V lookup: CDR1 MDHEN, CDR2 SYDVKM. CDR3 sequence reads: CASSLAGAYGYTF. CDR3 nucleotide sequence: TGTGCCAGCAGTTTGGCAGGGGCTTATGGCTACACCTTC.

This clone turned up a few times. CDR3 protein: CASSLTGLPTEAFF. For the CDR3, the DNA is TGTGCCAGCTCATTAACGGGACTGCCCACTGAAGCTTTCTTT. The V gene is TRBV19, the J gene TRBJ1-1, with a weak D call TRBD1 (5 bases). The CDR3 is 14 amino acids. CDR1 LNHDA and CDR2 SQIVND come from the germline V gene (reference sequence). V was pared by 9 bases and J by 4 bases, with 18 bases between.

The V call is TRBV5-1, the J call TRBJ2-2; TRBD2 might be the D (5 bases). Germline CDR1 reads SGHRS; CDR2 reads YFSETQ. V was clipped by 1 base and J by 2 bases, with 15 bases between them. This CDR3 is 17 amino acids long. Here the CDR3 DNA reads TGCGCCAGCAGCTTGAGGGCAGGAGGAATAAACACCGGGGAGCTGTTTTTT. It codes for CASSLRAGGINTGELFF. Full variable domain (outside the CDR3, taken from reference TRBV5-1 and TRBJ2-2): KAGVTQTPRYLIKTRGQQVTLSCSPISGHRSVSWYQQTPGQGLQFLFEYFSETQRNKGNFPGRFSGRQFSNSRSEMNVSTLELGDSALYLCASSLRAGGINTGELFFGEGSRLTVL.

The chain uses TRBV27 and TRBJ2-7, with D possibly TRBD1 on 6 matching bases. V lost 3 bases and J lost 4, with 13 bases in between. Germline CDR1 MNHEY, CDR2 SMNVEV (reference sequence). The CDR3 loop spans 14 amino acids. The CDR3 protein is CASSFGQPLYEQYF. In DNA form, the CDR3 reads TGTGCCAGCAGTTTTGGACAGCCTCTGTACGAGCAGTACTTC.

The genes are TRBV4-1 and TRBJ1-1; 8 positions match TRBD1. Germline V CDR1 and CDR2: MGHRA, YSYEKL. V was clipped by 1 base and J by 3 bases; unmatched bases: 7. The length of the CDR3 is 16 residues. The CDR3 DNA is TGCGCCAGCAGCCAAGTGGACAGGGACTCCCACACTGAAGCTTTCTTT. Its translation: CASSQVDRDSHTEAFF.

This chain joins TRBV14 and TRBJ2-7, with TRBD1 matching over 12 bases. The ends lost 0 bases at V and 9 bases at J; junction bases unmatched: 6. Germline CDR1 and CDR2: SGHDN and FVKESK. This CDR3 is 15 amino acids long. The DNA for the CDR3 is TGTGCCAGCAGCCAAGAGGGACAGGGGGCTTCGACGCAGTACTTC. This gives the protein CASSQEGQGASTQYF.

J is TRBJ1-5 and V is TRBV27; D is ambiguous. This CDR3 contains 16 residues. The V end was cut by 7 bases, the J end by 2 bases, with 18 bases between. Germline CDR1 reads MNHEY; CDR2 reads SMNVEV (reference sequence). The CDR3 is CASNPEAAWGNQPQHF. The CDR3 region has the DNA TGTGCCAGCAATCCTGAGGCCGCCTGGGGCAATCAGCCCCAGCATTTT.

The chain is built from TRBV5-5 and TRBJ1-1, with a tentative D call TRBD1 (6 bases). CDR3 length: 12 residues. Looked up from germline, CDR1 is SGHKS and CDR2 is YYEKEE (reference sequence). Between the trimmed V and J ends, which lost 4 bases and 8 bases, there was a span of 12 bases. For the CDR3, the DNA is TGTGCCAGCAGCCCCGGGACAACCGAAGCTTTCTTT. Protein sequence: CASSPGTTEAFF.

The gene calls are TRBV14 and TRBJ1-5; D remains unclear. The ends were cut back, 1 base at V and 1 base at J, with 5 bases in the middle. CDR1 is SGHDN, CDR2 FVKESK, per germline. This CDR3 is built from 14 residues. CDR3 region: CASSQVGSNQPQHF. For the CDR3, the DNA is TGTGCCAGCAGCCAAGTAGGCAGCAATCAGCCCCAGCATTTT.

This CDR3 is CASSLRGGQSSGNTIYF. In nucleotides, the CDR3 is TGTGCCAGCAGCCTAAGAGGGGGACAGAGCTCTGGAAACACCATATATTTT. The V call is TRBV4-2, the J call TRBJ1-3; 7 bases align to TRBD1. The CDR3 is made up of 17 amino acids. Germline V CDR1 and CDR2: LGHNA, YNFKEQ. The junction had 9 bases not matched to a gene; V was cut back by 4 bases and J by 0 bases.

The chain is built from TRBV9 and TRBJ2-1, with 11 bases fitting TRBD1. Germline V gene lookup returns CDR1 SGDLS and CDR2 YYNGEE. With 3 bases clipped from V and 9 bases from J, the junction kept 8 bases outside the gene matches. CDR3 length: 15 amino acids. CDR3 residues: CASSARDRGYGEQFF. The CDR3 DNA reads TGTGCCAGCAGCGCCCGGGACAGGGGGTACGGTGAGCAGTTCTTC.

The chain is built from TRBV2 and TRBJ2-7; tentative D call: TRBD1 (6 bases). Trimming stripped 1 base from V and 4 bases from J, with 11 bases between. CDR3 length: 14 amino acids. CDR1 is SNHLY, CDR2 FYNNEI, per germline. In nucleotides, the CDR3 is TGTGCCAGCAGTGAAGGGGACACACGATACGAGCAGTACTTC. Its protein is CASSEGDTRYEQYF.

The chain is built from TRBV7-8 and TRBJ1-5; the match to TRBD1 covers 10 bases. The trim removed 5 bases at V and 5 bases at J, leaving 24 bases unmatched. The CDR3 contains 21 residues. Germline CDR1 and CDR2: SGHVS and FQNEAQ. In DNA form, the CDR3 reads TGTGCCAGCAGCCTGTCGATCAAAGACAGGGGGCTCCCAACCCCCCATCAGCCCCAGCATTTT. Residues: CASSLSIKDRGLPTPHQPQHF.

CDR3 coding DNA: TGTGCCAGCAGCTCGGACAGGGAAGAGACCCAGTACTTC. This translates into CASSSDREETQYF. This sequence joins TRBV11-3 and TRBJ2-5; 8 bases fit TRBD1. Unmatched junction bases numbered 1, after V lost 4 bases and J lost 3 bases. The germline V gene encodes CDR1 SGHNT and CDR2 YENEEA. The CDR3 is 13 residues long.

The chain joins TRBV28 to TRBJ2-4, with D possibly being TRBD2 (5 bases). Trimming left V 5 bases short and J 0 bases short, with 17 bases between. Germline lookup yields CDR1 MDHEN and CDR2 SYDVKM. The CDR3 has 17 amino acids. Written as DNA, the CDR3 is TGTGCCAGCAGTCGTTTAGGACTGTCCTTAGCCAAAAACATTCAGTACTTC. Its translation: CASSRLGLSLAKNIQYF.

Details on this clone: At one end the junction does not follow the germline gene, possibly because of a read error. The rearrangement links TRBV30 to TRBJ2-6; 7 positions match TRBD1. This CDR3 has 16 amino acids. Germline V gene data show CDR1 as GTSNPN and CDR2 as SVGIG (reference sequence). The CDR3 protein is CACGTAGDSGANVLTF. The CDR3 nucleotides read TGTGCCTGCGGGACAGCAGGAGATTCTGGGGCCAACGTCTTGACTTTC.

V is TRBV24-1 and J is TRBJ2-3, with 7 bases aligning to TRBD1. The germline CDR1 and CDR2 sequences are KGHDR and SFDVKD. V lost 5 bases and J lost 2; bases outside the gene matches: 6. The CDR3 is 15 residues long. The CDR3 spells CATSGTGDPTDTQYF. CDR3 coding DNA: TGTGCCACCAGTGGAACAGGGGACCCCACAGATACGCAGTATTTT.

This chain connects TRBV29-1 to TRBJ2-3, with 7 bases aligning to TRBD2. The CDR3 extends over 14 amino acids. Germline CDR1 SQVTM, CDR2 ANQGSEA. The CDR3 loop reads CRIGTGGTRDTQYF. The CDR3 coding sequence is TGCCGGATTGGAACGGGAGGCACGAGGGATACGCAGTATTTT.

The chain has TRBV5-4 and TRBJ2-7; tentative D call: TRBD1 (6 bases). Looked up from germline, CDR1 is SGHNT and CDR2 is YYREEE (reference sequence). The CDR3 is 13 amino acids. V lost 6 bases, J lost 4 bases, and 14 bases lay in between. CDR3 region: CASTTGSGYEQYF. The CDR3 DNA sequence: TGTGCCAGCACCACAGGGTCAGGGTACGAGCAGTACTTC.

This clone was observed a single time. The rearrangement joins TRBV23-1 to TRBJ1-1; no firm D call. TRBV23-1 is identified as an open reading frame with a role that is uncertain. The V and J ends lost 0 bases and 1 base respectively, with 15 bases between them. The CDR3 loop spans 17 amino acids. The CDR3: CASSQSSPHPSNTEAFF. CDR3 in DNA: TGCGCCAGCAGTCAATCCTCACCACACCCCTCGAACACTGAAGCTTTCTTT.

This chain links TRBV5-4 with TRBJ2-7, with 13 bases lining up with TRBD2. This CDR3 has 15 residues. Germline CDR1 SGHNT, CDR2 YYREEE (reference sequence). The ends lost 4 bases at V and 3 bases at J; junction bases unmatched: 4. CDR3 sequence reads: CASSEGLAGVYEQYF. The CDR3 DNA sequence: TGTGCCAGCAGCGAAGGACTAGCGGGAGTCTACGAGCAGTACTTC.

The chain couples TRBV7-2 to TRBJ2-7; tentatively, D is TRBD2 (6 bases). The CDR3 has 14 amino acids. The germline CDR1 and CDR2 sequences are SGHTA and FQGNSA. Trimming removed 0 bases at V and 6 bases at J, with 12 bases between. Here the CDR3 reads CASSLAASDREQYF. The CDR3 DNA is TGTGCCAGCAGCTTAGCTGCTAGCGATCGCGAGCAGTACTTC.